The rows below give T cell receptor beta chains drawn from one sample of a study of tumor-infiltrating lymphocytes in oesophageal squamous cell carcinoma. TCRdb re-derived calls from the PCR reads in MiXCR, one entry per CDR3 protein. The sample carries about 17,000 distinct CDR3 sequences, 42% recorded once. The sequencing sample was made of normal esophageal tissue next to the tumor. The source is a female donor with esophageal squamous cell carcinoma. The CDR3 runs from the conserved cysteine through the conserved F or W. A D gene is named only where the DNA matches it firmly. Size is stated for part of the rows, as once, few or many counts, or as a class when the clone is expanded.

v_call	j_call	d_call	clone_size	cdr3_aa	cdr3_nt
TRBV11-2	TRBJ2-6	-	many	CASSLGTF	TGTGCCAGCAGCTTAGGGACTTTC
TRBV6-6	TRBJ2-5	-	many	CASSYSIGGAKETQYF	TGTGCCAGCAGTTACTCGATAGGGGGGGCCAAGGAGACCCAGTACTTC
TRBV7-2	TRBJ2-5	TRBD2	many	CASSLAWLAGQETQYF	TGTGCCAGCAGCTTAGCGTGGCTAGCGGGTCAAGAGACCCAGTACTTC
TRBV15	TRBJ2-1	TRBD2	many	CATYRGLAGNNEQFF	TGTGCCACCTATAGAGGACTAGCGGGGAACAATGAGCAGTTCTTC
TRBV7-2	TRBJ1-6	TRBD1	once	CATHRDRLHNSPLHF	TGTGCCACTCACCGGGACAGGCTGCATAATTCACCCCTCCACTTT
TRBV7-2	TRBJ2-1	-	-	CASSPALAGEQFF	TGTGCCAGCAGCCCAGCCTTGGCAGGAGAGCAGTTCTTC
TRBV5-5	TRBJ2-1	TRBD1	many	CASSLSGTGHNEQFF	TGTGCCAGCAGCTTATCCGGGACAGGGCACAATGAGCAGTTCTTC
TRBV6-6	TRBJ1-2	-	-	CASSYSAGNGYTF	TGTGCCAGCAGTTACTCTGCAGGGAATGGCTACACCTTC
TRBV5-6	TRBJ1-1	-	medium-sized	CASSLRGTEAFF	TGTGCCAGCAGCCTCCGAGGCACTGAAGCTTTCTTT
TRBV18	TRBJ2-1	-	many	CASSPNLQGGYNEQFF	TGTGCCAGCTCCCCTAACCTACAGGGAGGGTACAATGAGCAGTTCTTC
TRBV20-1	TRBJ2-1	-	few	CSARQGGGSYNEQFF	TGCAGTGCTAGACAGGGGGGGGGCTCCTACAATGAGCAGTTCTTC
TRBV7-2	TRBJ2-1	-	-	CASSLDGYNEQFF	TGTGCCAGCAGCTTGGACGGTTACAATGAGCAGTTCTTC
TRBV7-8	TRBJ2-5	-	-	CASSLLETKTQYF	TGTGCCAGCAGCTTATTGGAGACTAAGACCCAGTACTTC
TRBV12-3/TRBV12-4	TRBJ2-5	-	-	CASNWEGATQYF	TGTGCCAGCAACTGGGAGGGGGCAACCCAGTACTTC
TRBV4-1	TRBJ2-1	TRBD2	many	CASSKLAGGMNEQFF	TGCGCCAGCAGCAAACTAGCGGGAGGGATGAATGAGCAGTTCTTC
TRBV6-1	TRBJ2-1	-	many	CASEGGVAREEFF	TGTGCCAGCGAGGGGGGGGTTGCCCGGGAAGAGTTCTTC
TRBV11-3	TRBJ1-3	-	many	CASSLGRWNTIYF	TGTGCCAGCAGCTTAGGGAGATGGAACACCATATATTTT
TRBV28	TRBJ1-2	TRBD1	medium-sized	CASSLLVGQGHGYTF	TGTGCCAGCAGTTTATTGGTGGGACAGGGGCACGGCTACACCTTC
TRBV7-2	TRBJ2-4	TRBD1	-	CASSPDRAEAKNIQYF	TGTGCCAGCAGCCCAGACAGGGCGGAGGCCAAAAACATTCAGTACTTC
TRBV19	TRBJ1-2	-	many	CASTRQRNYGYTF	TGTGCCAGTACCCGACAGAGGAACTATGGCTACACCTTC
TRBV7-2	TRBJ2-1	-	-	CASSLSTLTRGLYF	TGTGCCAGCAGCTTGTCCACTTTAACCCGGGGGTTGTACTTC
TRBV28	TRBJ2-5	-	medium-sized	CASIGYRETQYF	TGTGCCAGCATAGGTTATCGGGAGACCCAGTACTTC
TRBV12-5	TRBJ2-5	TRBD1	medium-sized	CASGLVAGTGMETQYF	TGTGCTAGTGGTTTGGTTGCCGGGACAGGGATGGAGACCCAGTACTTC
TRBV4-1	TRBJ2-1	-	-	CASSQQIADNEQFF	TGCGCCAGCAGCCAACAGATAGCGGACAATGAGCAGTTCTTC
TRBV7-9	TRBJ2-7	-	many	CASSWGGGYEQYF	TGTGCCAGCAGCTGGGGGGGCGGCTACGAGCAGTACTTC
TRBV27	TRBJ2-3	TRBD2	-	CASSPRGLAGVDTQYF	TGTGCCAGCAGCCCTAGAGGACTAGCGGGAGTGGATACGCAGTATTTT
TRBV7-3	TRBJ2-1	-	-	CASSLIGTSEQFF	TGTGCCAGCAGCTTAATAGGCACTAGTGAGCAGTTCTTC
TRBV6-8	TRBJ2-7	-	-	CASSYGESSYNEQYF	TGTGCCAGCAGTTACGGTGAAAGCTCCTACAATGAGCAGTACTTC
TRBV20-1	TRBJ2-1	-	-	CSARDWGLGGSSSYNEQFF	TGCAGTGCTAGAGATTGGGGCTTGGGGGGTTCGAGCTCCTACAATGAGCAGTTCTTC
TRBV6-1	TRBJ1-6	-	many	CASSELGTRNNSPLHF	TGTGCCAGCAGTGAATTGGGGACACGGAATAATTCACCCCTCCACTTC
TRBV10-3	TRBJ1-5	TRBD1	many	CAINPDRVGNQPQHF	TGTGCCATCAATCCTGACAGGGTTGGCAATCAGCCCCAGCATTTT
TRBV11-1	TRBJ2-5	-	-	CASSLTIWQYF	TGTGCCAGCAGCTTAACAATCTGGCAGTACTTC
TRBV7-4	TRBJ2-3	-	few	CASSLRIWAHTDTQYF	TGTGCCAGCAGCTTAAGAATTTGGGCCCACACAGATACGCAGTATTTT
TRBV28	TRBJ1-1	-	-	CASRLSTAGKGRMNTEAFF	TGTGCCAGCAGGCTCTCCACCGCAGGGAAGGGTCGGATGAACACTGAAGCTTTCTTT
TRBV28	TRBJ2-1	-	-	CASRRTATLPEQFF	TGTGCCAGCAGGCGGACAGCAACTCTGCCTGAGCAGTTCTTC
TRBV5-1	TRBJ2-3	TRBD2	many	CASSLGLLAGPSTDTQYF	TGCGCCAGCAGCTTGGGACTTTTAGCGGGGCCTAGCACAGATACGCAGTATTTT
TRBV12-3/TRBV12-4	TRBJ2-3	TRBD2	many	CASSLARAGGPGDTQYF	TGTGCCAGCAGTTTAGCCCGCGCGGGAGGGCCAGGGGATACGCAGTATTTT
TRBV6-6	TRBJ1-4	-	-	CASSNPILGNEKLFF	TGTGCCAGCAGCAACCCCATCTTGGGCAATGAAAAACTGTTTTTT
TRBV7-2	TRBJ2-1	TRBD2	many	CASSVTSGVNNEQFF	TGTGCCAGCAGCGTCACTAGCGGGGTTAACAATGAGCAGTTCTTC
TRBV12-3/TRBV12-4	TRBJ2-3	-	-	CASNRTAGELYF	TGTGCCAGCAACCGGACTGCCGGGGAGCTGTATTTT
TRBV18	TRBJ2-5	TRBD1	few	CASSGDRENTGELYF	TGTGCCAGCTCAGGGGACAGGGAGAACACCGGGGAGCTGTACTTC
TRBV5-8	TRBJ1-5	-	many	CASSPRAPLGNQPQHF	TGTGCCAGCAGCCCCCGGGCCCCCTTGGGCAATCAGCCCCAGCATTTT
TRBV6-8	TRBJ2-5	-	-	CASSFPAGKAQETQYF	TGTGCCAGCAGTTTCCCAGCAGGGAAGGCTCAAGAGACCCAGTACTTC
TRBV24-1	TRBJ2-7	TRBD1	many	CATSDAGTGGYEQYF	TGTGCCACCAGTGATGCCGGGACAGGGGGGTACGAGCAGTACTTC
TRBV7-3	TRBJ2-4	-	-	CASSLNRAVAKNIQYF	TGTGCCAGCAGCCTTAACAGGGCGGTAGCCAAAAACATTCAGTACTTC
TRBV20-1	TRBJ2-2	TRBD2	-	CSARSRLAGGRAGTGELFF	TGCAGTGCTAGAAGCAGACTAGCGGGGGGCCGGGCGGGGACCGGGGAGCTGTTTTTT